These 21 T cell receptor beta chains were all obtained from the same sample, sequenced in a study of cytomegalovirus exposure and HLA in healthy donors. Some clones are missing from TCRdb's copy, which holds only in-frame ones; the method was immunoSEQ multiplex PCR. The sample has about 130,000 clones, about 90% seen once. Sequencing input: PBMCs. Receptor source: a man aged 30 to 45 in good health and CMV-seronegative.

V and J are TRBV6-5 and TRBJ1-6, with D perhaps TRBD1 (5 bases). The V gene's germline CDR1 is MNHEY and CDR2 SVGAGI. This CDR3 region has 14 residues. The V gene lost 2 bases and the J gene lost 4 bases, with 6 bases spanning the gap. The CDR3 sequence is CASSYRQYNSPLHF. DNA for the CDR3: TGTGCCAGCAGTTACCGACAGTATAATTCACCCCTCCACTTT.

The chain carries TRBV2 and TRBJ1-1, with 8 bases identical to TRBD1. Germline lookup yields CDR1 SNHLY and CDR2 FYNNEI. CDR3 size: 14 residues. With 10 bases clipped from V and 2 bases from J, the junction kept 9 bases outside the gene matches. The chain's CDR3 is CAIIRQGRNTEAFF. The CDR3 DNA follows: TGTGCCATCATTAGACAGGGGAGAAACACTGAAGCTTTCTTT.

This chain connects TRBV27 to TRBJ2-7; maybe TRBD1 (5 bases). The V end lost 3 bases, the J end lost 7 bases, and 19 bases lay between the germline ends. The CDR3 is made up of 15 amino acids. Germline V lookup: CDR1 MNHEY, CDR2 SMNVEV (reference sequence). The CDR3 sequence is CASSFSVGRDREQYF. CDR3 bases: TGTGCCAGCAGTTTCTCCGTCGGCAGGGATAGGGAGCAGTACTTC.

The chain is built from TRBV2 and TRBJ2-4, with 7 nucleotides matching TRBD2. V was clipped by 6 bases and J by 10 bases; unmatched bases: 15. Germline values: CDR1 SNHLY, CDR2 FYNNEI. CDR3 length: 15 amino acids. The CDR3, as DNA: TGTGCCAGCAGAGGTAGAGGGACTACTCTTGCAATTCAGTACTTC. Protein product: CASRGRGTTLAIQYF.

This clone was counted a few times. The chain couples TRBV5-1 to TRBJ1-2; D might be TRBD1 (5 bases). V lost 1 base and J lost 4, with 14 bases in between. The CDR3 length is 15 residues. Germline CDR1 reads SGHRS; CDR2 reads YFSETQ. CDR3 loop: CASSLFDSSPYGYTF. The CDR3 coding sequence is TGCGCCAGCAGCTTGTTCGACAGCTCACCCTATGGCTACACCTTC. The entire variable domain, with the rest obtained from reference TRBV5-1 and TRBJ1-2, is as follows: KAGVTQTPRYLIKTRGQQVTLSCSPISGHRSVSWYQQTPGQGLQFLFEYFSETQRNKGNFPGRFSGRQFSNSRSEMNVSTLELGDSALYLCASSLFDSSPYGYTFGSGTRLTVV.

The chain employs TRBV5-5 and TRBJ2-3, with a possible D match to TRBD1 (6 bases). V was clipped by 4 bases and J by 1 base, with 10 bases between them. Germline lookup yields CDR1 SGHKS and CDR2 YYEKEE (reference sequence). This CDR3 is built from 14 residues. CDR3 in DNA: TGTGCCAGCAGCCCGGGACATCGCACAGATACGCAGTATTTT. Its translation is CASSPGHRTDTQYF. Supplemented by reference TRBV5-5 and TRBJ2-3, the full variable domain reads DAGVTQSPTHLIKTRGQQVTLRCSPISGHKSVSWYQQVLGQGPQFIFQYYEKEERGRGNFPDRFSARQFPNYSSELNVNALLLGDSALYLCASSPGHRTDTQYFGPGTRLTVL.

The chain uses TRBV27 and TRBJ1-6; D might be TRBD1 (5 bases). The germline gives CDR1 MNHEY, CDR2 SMNVEV (reference sequence). The CDR3 has 15 amino acids. Trimming took off 5 bases at V and 10 bases at J, with 18 bases between the two ends. As DNA, the CDR3 is TGTGCCAGCAGTGCCTCCCTGGGGCTCGGATCACCCCTCCACTTT. Translating it yields CASSASLGLGSPLHF.

The chain couples TRBV2 to TRBJ1-1, with D unclear. The CDR3 spans 13 residues. V lost 8 bases, J lost 4 bases, and 14 bases lay in between. Per the germline V gene, CDR1 is SNHLY and CDR2 is FYNNEI. As DNA, the CDR3 is TGTGCCAGCGGTTCCGGGATGGGCACTGAAGCTTTCTTT. Translated: CASGSGMGTEAFF.

Only one count was recorded for this clone. J is TRBJ2-1 and V is TRBV14, with 9 nucleotides matching TRBD2. The CDR3 is 16 amino acids. With 2 bases clipped from V and 6 bases from J, the junction kept 8 bases outside the gene matches. Germline lookup yields CDR1 SGHDN and CDR2 FVKESK. The CDR3 here is CASSQTIGLARNEQFF. CDR3 bases: TGTGCCAGCAGCCAAACAATCGGACTAGCGCGCAATGAGCAGTTCTTC.

The chain uses TRBV5-1 and TRBJ1-1; tentative D call: TRBD1 (5 bases). The CDR3 is 16 amino acids. Germline CDR1 reads SGHRS; CDR2 reads YFSETQ. Trimming stripped 4 bases from V and 4 bases from J, with 20 bases between. The CDR3: CASSTSGGVTSTEAFF. The CDR3 bases are TGCGCCAGCAGCACGTCAGGAGGGGTAACGAGCACTGAAGCTTTCTTT.

The rearrangement links TRBV28 to TRBJ1-4, with 8 bases lining up with TRBD1. This CDR3 region has 13 residues. Trimming took 11 bases from V and 0 from J; bases not matched to a gene: 2. Germline assignment: CDR1 MDHEN and CDR2 SYDVKM. The CDR3 DNA reads TGTGCCGGGGGACAGGCAACTAATGAAAAACTGTTTTTT. Translation: CAGGQATNEKLFF.

The V and J genes are TRBV19 and TRBJ1-1, with D unclear. Trimming stripped 3 bases from V and 4 bases from J, with 9 bases between. The germline CDR1 and CDR2 sequences are LNHDA and SQIVND (reference sequence). The CDR3 extends over 13 amino acids. CDR3 coding DNA: TGTGCCAGTAGTATCGCCGGAGGCACTGAAGCTTTCTTT. This translates into CASSIAGGTEAFF.

The count of this clone is one. The chain joins TRBV19 to TRBJ2-1, with TRBD1 matching 7 bases. V was clipped by 4 bases and J by 6 bases; unmatched bases: 9. There are 15 residues in the CDR3. Germline V gives CDR1 LNHDA, CDR2 SQIVND (reference sequence). CDR3 DNA: TGTGCCAGTAGTAGAACAGGGGACGGCACCAATGAGCAGTTCTTC. Encoded protein: CASSRTGDGTNEQFF.

V and J are TRBV7-2 and TRBJ2-7; possibly TRBD1 for D (6 bases). CDR3 length: 15 residues. Trimming cost V 5 bases and J 0 bases, with 14 bases left between them. Germline lookup yields CDR1 SGHTA and CDR2 FQGNSA. Here the CDR3 reads CASSKDRLSSYEQYF. CDR3 sequence (DNA): TGTGCCAGCAGCAAAGACAGGCTTAGCTCCTACGAGCAGTACTTC.

The V call is TRBV13, the J call TRBJ2-7, with D tentatively TRBD2 (6 bases). This CDR3 contains 16 residues. Between the trimmed V and J ends, which lost 1 base and 4 bases, there was a span of 17 bases. Germline V gene sequence: CDR1 PRHDT, CDR2 FYEKMQ (reference sequence). In DNA form, the CDR3 reads TGTGCCAGCAGCTTAGAATCGACTAGTCAGCCGTACGAGCAGTACTTC. It translates to CASSLESTSQPYEQYF. The variable domain in full, completed from reference TRBV13 and TRBJ2-7, reads AAGVIQSPRHLIKEKRETATLKCYPIPRHDTVYWYQQGPGQDPQFLISFYEKMQSDKGSIPDRFSAQQFSDYHSELNMSSLELGDSALYFCASSLESTSQPYEQYFGPGTRLTVT.

The chain joins TRBV4-2 to TRBJ2-5; weak D call: TRBD1 (8 bases). The V gene lost 0 bases and the J gene lost 7 bases, with 15 bases spanning the gap. Looked up from germline, CDR1 is LGHNA and CDR2 is YNFKEQ. The CDR3 contains 15 residues. The CDR3 coding sequence is TGTGCCAGCAGCCAAGATACAGGGGGGGTAGGGACCCAGTACTTC. It specifies CASSQDTGGVGTQYF.

The chain uses TRBV19 and TRBJ2-1, with D perhaps matching TRBD2 (5 bases). This CDR3 spans 14 amino acids. Between the trimmed V and J ends, which lost 4 bases and 8 bases, there was a span of 15 bases. The germline gives CDR1 LNHDA, CDR2 SQIVND (reference sequence). The CDR3 region has the DNA TGTGCCAGTAGTACTAGGACTCTTTTGGATGAGCAGTTCTTC. Encoded protein: CASSTRTLLDEQFF. Drawing the rest from reference TRBV19 and TRBJ2-1, the complete variable domain is DGGITQSPKYLFRKEGQNVTLSCEQNLNHDAMYWYRQDPGQGLRLIYYSQIVNDFQKGDIAEGYSVSREKKESFPLTVTSAQKNPTAFYLCASSTRTLLDEQFFGPGTRLTVL.

The chain couples TRBV6-5 to TRBJ2-7; TRBD1 is a possible D gene (6 bases). The CDR3 runs 14 residues. Trimming removed 0 bases from V and 4 bases from J, with 10 bases in between. The germline gives CDR1 MNHEY, CDR2 SVGAGI. The CDR3 loop reads CASSYSWTDYEQYF. The CDR3 DNA follows: TGTGCCAGCAGTTACTCGTGGACAGATTACGAGCAGTACTTC.

The gene calls are TRBV5-1 and TRBJ1-2; D remains unclear. The CDR3 has 12 residues. Trimming took 3 bases from V and 5 from J, leaving 8 bases between them. Germline assignment: CDR1 SGHRS and CDR2 YFSETQ. CDR3 nucleotide sequence: TGCGCCAGCAGCTATAACAGTTATGGCTACACCTTC. It yields the protein CASSYNSYGYTF.

This clone came up once. The chain is built from TRBV5-1 and TRBJ1-2; 8 bases line up with TRBD1. Looked up from germline, CDR1 is SGHRS and CDR2 is YFSETQ. The CDR3 consists of 15 residues. Losses at the gene ends were 0 bases for V and 2 bases for J; bases not matched to a gene: 3. Here the CDR3 reads CASSLVGQANYGYTF. In DNA form, the CDR3 reads TGCGCCAGCAGCTTGGTGGGACAGGCGAACTATGGCTACACCTTC.

The chain uses TRBV5-1 and TRBJ2-3; D gene uncertain. CDR1 and CDR2 from the germline V gene are SGHRS and YFSETQ. V lost 1 base and J 0 bases, leaving 6 bases between the germline ends. The CDR3 runs to 14 residues. The CDR3 coding sequence is TGCGCCAGCAGCTTGACAGATAGCACAGATACGCAGTATTTT. Residues: CASSLTDSTDTQYF. Filled out from reference TRBV5-1 and TRBJ2-3, the complete variable domain reads KAGVTQTPRYLIKTRGQQVTLSCSPISGHRSVSWYQQTPGQGLQFLFEYFSETQRNKGNFPGRFSGRQFSNSRSEMNVSTLELGDSALYLCASSLTDSTDTQYFGPGTRLTVL.